This T cell receptor (beta chain) is drawn from a study of T-cell memory formation after mild COVID-19. Study-level background: There were largely donor-specific TCR clusters.

For this clonotype: Its antigen is unidentified.

Study observations and caveats: Memory cells collected pre-infection included some clones that later responded, suggesting cross-reactive memory joined. Contracting clones, day 15 to 85, had balanced CD4/CD8, and later expanders favored CD4+. Of the contracting clones, CD4+ ones lay mainly in CM and EM, and CD8+ ones in EMRA.

From the 5' RACE reads, TCRdb called clonotypes with MiXCR, one entry per CDR3 protein. The sample lists under 250,000 distinct CDR3 sequences, 15% to 19% occurring once. Germline V gene data show CDR1 as SGHAT and CDR2 as FQNNGV. The ends were cut back, 4 bases at V and 5 bases at J, with 32 bases in the middle. This CDR3 region has 20 residues. Specimen: PBMCs or a T cell subset sorted from them (not recorded which). This chain connects TRBV11-2 to TRBJ1-1; a possible D gene is TRBD1 (5 bases). This sequence originates from an adult woman who had mild COVID-19 (a few samples of this study predate the infection). Cell type and time point are not known. DNA of the CDR3: TGTGCCAGCAGCTCACACCCCAGGAGGAGCGGGGGAGGGTTGGGTACTGAAGCTTTCTTT. Translated, it gives CASSSHPRRSGGGLGTEAFF.